The T cell receptor beta chain described here comes from a study of T cells after yellow fever vaccination. Using its own MiXCR run on the 5' RACE reads, TCRdb lists one record per CDR3 protein. The sample holds 310,000 or so distinct CDR3 sequences, around 7.3% seen once. This clonotype was counted between two and nine times. From germline, CDR1 is DFQATT and CDR2 SNEGSKA (reference sequence). The CDR3 runs to 14 residues. Trimming removed 6 bases from V and 7 bases from J, with 18 bases in between. The sequence derives from a man aged 18 to 29 who received the YFV17D yellow fever vaccine. This specimen consisted of PBMCs, obtained about 41 days after the first yellow fever vaccination. This sequence joins TRBV20-1 and TRBJ1-4, with a weak D call TRBD1 (5 bases). Here the CDR3 reads CSAVPPGTVEKLFF. CDR3 sequence (DNA): TGCAGTGCAGTCCCCCCCGGGACGGTTGAAAAACTGTTTTTT.